This TCR beta chain was recovered during a study of cytomegalovirus exposure and HLA in healthy donors. 13 Jbeta primers and 60 Vbeta primers were used for the PCR. Assay: immunoSEQ multiplex PCR; the TCRdb copy retains only in-frame clones and omits some. The table includes about 110,000 clones, approximately 69% detected once. This CDR3 spans 15 amino acids. The V end was cut by 1 base, the J end by 1 base, with 5 bases between. CDR1 is LGHNA and CDR2 is YNFKEQ in the germline V gene. The sample taken for sequencing was PBMCs. The chain links TRBV4-2 to TRBJ2-6; D is possibly TRBD1 (5 bases). This TCR was sampled from a man under 40 in good health and CMV-seronegative. In DNA, the CDR3 is TGTGCCAGCAGCCAAGGACAGTCTGGGGCCAACGTCCTGACTTTC. Translating it yields CASSQGQSGANVLTF.